This TCR beta chain appears in the sequencing data of a study of blood T cell repertoires in COVID-19. Study summary: COVID-19 samples, acute and convalescent, were from the United States, Italy and Spain.

Per the study methods: From reference gene primer amplification, estimates of nucleated cell counts were derived. TCRdb keeps only in-frame clones here, not all; method: immunoSEQ multiplex PCR. The DNA was the basis for D and trimming; V, J and clone size are from that table. In the table there are fewer than 300,000 clones, over 75% of which are singletons. The CDR3 has 14 residues. CDR1 and CDR2 from the germline V gene are LGHDT and YNNKEL (reference sequence). J was trimmed by 3 bases and V by 0 bases; bases with no gene match: 1. The participants were between about 18 and 90 years old and came from roughly 24 US areas.

The TCR comes from a man younger than 30 who had recovered from COVID-19. Sequencing used PBMCs or T cells enriched from blood (not recorded which). The chain is built from TRBV3-1 (or the pseudogene TRBV3-2) and TRBJ1-2; 7 bases are shared with TRBD1. The CDR3 DNA reads as TGTGCCAGCAGCCAAGACAGGGGGGACTATGGCTACACCTTC. Amino acids: CASSQDRGDYGYTF.